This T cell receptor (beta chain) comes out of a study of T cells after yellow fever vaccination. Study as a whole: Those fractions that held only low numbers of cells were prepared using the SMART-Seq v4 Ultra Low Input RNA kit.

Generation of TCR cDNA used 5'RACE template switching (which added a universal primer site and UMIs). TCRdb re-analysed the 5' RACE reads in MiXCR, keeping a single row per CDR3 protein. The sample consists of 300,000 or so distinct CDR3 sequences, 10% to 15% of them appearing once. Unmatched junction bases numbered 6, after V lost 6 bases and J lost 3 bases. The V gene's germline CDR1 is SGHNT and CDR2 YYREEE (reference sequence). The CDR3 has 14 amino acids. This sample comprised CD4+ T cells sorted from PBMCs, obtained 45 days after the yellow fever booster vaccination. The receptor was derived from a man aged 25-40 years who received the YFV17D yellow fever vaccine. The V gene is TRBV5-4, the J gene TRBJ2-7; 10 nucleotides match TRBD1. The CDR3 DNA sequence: TGTGCCAGCAACCCCGGGACAGGGGACTACGAGCAGTACTTC. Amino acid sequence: CASNPGTGDYEQYF.